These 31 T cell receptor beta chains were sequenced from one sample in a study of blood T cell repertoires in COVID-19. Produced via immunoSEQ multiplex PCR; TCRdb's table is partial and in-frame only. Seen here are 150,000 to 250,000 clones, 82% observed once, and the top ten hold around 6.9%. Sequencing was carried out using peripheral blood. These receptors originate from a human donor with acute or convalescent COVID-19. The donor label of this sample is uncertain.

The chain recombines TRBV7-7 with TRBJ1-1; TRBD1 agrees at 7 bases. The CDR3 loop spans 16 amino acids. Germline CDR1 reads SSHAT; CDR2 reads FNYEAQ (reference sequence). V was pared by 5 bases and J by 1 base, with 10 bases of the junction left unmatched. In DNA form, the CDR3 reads TGTGCCAGCAGCCCCCAAATTCAGGGGGGGAACACTGAAGCTTTCTTT. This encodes CASSPQIQGGNTEAFF.

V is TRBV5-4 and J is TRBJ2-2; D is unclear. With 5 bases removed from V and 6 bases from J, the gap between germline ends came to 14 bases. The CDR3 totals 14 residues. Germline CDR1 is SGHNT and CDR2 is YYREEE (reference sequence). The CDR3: CASRRSHGSGELFF. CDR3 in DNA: TGTGCCAGCAGGAGGTCTCACGGGTCCGGGGAGCTGTTTTTT. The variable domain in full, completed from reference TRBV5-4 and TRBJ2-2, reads ETGVTQSPTHLIKTRGQQVTLRCSSQSGHNTVSWYQQALGQGPQFIFQYYREEENGRGNFPPRFSGLQFPNYSSELNVNALELDDSALYLCASRRSHGSGELFFGEGSRLTVL.

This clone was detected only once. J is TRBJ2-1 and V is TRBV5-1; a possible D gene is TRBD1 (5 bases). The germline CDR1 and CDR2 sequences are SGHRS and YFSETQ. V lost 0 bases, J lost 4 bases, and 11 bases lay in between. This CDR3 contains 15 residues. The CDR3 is CASSLEGSEYNEQFF. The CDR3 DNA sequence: TGCGCCAGCAGCTTGGAGGGGTCAGAATACAATGAGCAGTTCTTC. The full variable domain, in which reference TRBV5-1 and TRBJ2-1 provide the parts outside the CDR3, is KAGVTQTPRYLIKTRGQQVTLSCSPISGHRSVSWYQQTPGQGLQFLFEYFSETQRNKGNFPGRFSGRQFSNSRSEMNVSTLELGDSALYLCASSLEGSEYNEQFFGPGTRLTVL.

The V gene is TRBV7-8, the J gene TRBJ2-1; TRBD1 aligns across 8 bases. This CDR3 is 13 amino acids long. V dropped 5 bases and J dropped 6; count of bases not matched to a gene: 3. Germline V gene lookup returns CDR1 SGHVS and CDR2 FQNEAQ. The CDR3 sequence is CASSLTGGNEQFF. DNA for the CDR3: TGTGCCAGCAGCCTCACAGGGGGCAATGAGCAGTTCTTC.

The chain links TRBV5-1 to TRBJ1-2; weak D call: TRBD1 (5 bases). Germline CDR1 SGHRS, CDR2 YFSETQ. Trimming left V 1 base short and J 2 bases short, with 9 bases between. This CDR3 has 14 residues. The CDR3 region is CASSLSTGNYGYTF. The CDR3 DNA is TGCGCCAGCAGCTTGAGTACAGGCAACTATGGCTACACCTTC.

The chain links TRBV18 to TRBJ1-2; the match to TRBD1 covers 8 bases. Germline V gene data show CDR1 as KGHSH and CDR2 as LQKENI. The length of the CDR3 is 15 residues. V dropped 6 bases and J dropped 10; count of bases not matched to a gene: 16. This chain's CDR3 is CASSRTLDRAGDYTF. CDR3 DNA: TGTGCCAGCTCCCGAACCCTGGACAGGGCAGGAGACTACACCTTC.

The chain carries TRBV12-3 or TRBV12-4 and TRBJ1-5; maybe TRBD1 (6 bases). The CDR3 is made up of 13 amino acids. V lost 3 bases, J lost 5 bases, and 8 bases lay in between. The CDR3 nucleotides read TGTGCCAGCAGTTTCAGGGGAGATCAGCCCCAGCATTTT. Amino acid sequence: CASSFRGDQPQHF.

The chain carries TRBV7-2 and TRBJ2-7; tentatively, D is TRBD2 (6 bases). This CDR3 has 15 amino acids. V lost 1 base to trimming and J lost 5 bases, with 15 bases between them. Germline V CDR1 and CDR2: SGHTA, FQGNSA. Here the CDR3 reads CASSLGPGRFHEQYF. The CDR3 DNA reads TGTGCCAGCAGCTTAGGTCCAGGGAGGTTTCACGAGCAGTACTTC.

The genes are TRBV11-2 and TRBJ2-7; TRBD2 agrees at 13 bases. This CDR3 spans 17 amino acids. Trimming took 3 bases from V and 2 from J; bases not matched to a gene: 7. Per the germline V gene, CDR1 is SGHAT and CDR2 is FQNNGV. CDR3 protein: CASSFPSGLAGPYEQYF. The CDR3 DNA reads TGTGCCAGCAGCTTCCCCTCGGGACTAGCGGGACCCTACGAGCAGTACTTC.

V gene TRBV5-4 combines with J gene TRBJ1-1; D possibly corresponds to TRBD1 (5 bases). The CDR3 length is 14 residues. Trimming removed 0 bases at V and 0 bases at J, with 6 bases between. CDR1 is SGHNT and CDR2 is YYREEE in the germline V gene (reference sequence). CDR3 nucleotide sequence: TGTGCCAGCAGCTTGGGGGGCGTGAACACTGAAGCTTTCTTT. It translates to CASSLGGVNTEAFF. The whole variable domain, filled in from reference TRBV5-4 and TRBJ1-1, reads ETGVTQSPTHLIKTRGQQVTLRCSSQSGHNTVSWYQQALGQGPQFIFQYYREEENGRGNFPPRFSGLQFPNYSSELNVNALELDDSALYLCASSLGGVNTEAFFGQGTRLTVV.

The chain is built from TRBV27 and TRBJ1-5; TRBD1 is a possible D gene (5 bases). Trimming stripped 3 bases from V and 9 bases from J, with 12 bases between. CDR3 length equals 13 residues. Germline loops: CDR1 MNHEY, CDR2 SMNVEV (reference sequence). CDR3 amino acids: CASSFTGQGPQHF. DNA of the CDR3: TGTGCCAGCAGTTTCACTGGTCAGGGGCCCCAGCATTTT.

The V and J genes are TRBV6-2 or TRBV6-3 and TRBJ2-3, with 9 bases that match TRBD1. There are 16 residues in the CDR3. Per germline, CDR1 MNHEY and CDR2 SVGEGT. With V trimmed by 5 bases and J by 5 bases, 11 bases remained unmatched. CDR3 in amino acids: CASSPGPGQGGDTQYF. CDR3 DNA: TGTGCCAGCAGTCCGGGTCCGGGACAGGGTGGAGATACGCAGTATTTT.

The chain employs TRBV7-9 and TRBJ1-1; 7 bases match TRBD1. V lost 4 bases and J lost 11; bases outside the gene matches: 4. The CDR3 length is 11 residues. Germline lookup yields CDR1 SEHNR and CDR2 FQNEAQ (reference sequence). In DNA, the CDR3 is TGTGCCAGCAGCTCGACAGGGCGGGCTTTCTTT. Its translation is CASSSTGRAFF.

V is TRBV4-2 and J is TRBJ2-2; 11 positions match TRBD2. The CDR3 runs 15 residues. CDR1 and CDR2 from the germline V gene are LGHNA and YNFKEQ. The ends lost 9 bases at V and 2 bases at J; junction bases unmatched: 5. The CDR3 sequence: CASSGLAGNTGELFF. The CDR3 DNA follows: TGTGCCAGTAGCGGACTAGCGGGTAACACCGGGGAGCTGTTTTTT.

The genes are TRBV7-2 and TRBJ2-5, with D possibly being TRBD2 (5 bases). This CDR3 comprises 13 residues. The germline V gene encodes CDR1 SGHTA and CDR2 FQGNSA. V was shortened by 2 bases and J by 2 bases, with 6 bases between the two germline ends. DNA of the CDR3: TGTGCCAGCAGCTTAAGACTACAAGAGACCCAGTACTTC. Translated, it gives CASSLRLQETQYF.

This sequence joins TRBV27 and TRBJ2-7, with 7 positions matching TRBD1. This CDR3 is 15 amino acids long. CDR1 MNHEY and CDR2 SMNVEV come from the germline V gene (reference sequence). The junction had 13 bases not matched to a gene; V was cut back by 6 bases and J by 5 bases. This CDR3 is CASRSDRASGDEQYF. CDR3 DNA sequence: TGTGCCAGCAGGTCTGACAGGGCTTCGGGTGACGAGCAGTACTTC.

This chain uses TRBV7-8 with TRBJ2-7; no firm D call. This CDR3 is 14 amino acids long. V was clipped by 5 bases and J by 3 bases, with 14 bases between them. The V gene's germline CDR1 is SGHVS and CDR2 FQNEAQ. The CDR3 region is CASSRRVRVYEQYF. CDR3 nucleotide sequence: TGTGCCAGCAGCCGCCGGGTCCGGGTCTACGAGCAGTACTTC.

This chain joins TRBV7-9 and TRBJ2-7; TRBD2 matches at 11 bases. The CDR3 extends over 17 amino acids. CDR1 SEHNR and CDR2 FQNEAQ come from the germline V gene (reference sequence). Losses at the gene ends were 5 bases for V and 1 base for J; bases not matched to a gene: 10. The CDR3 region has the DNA TGTGCCAGCAGCCGCCCCGGGACTAGCGGACTTTCCTACGAGCAGTACTTC. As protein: CASSRPGTSGLSYEQYF. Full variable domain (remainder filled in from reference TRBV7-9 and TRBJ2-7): DTGVSQNPRHKITKRGQNVTFRCDPISEHNRLYWYRQTLGQGPEFLTYFQNEAQLEKSRLLSDRFSAERPKGSFSTLEIQRTEQGDSAMYLCASSRPGTSGLSYEQYFGPGTRLTVT.

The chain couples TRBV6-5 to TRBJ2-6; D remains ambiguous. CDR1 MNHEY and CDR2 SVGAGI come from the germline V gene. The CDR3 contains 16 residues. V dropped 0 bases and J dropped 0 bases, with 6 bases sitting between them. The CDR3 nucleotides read TGTGCCAGCAGTTACTCCAGAGGCTCTGGGGCCAACGTCCTGACTTTC. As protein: CASSYSRGSGANVLTF.

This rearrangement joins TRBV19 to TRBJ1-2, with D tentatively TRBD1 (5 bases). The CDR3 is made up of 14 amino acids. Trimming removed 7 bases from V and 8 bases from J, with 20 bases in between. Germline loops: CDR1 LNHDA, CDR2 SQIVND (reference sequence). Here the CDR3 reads CASTISGVARGYTF. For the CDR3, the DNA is TGTGCCAGTACGATCTCGGGGGTAGCAAGGGGCTACACCTTC.

CDR3 DNA: TGTGCCAGCAGGGAGACCGTGGCCACTGAAGCTTTCTTT. Translating it yields CASRETVATEAFF. V usage is TRBV6-5 and J usage is TRBJ1-1; D unresolved. Per germline, CDR1 MNHEY and CDR2 SVGAGI. Trimming cost V 6 bases and J 4 bases, with 12 bases left between them. This CDR3 comprises 13 residues.

This CDR3 is CATSPPGVNTGELFF. In DNA, the CDR3 is TGTGCCACCTCTCCCCCAGGGGTGAACACCGGGGAGCTGTTTTTT. The rearrangement joins TRBV19 to TRBJ2-2; TRBD1 is a possible D gene (6 bases). The germline V and J ends were trimmed by 10 bases and 1 base, with 16 bases remaining between them. Per the germline V gene, CDR1 is LNHDA and CDR2 is SQIVND (reference sequence). The CDR3 is 15 residues long.

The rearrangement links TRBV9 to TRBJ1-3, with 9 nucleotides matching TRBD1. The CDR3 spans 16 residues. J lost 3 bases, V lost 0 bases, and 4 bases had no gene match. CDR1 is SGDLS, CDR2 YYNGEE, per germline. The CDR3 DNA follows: TGTGCCAGCAGCGTAGGGGGACAGGGCGGTGGAAACACCATATATTTT. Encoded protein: CASSVGGQGGGNTIYF.

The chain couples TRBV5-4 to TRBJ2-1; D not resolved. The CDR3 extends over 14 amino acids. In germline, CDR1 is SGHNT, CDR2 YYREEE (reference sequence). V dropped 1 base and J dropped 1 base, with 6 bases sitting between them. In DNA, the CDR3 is TGTGCCAGCAGCTTGAATCCTTCCTACAATGAGCAGTTCTTC. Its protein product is CASSLNPSYNEQFF.

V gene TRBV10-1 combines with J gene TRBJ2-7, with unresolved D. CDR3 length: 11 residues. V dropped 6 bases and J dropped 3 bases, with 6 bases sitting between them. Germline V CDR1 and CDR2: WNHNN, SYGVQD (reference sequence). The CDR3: CASRADYEQYF. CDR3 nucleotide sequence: TGCGCCAGCAGAGCCGACTACGAGCAGTACTTC.

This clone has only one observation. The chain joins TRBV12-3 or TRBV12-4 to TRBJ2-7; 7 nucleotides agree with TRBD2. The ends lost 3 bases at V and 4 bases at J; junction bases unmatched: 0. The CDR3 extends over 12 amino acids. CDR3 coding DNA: TGTGCCAGCAGTTTCGGGGGGTACGAGCAGTACTTC. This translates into CASSFGGYEQYF.

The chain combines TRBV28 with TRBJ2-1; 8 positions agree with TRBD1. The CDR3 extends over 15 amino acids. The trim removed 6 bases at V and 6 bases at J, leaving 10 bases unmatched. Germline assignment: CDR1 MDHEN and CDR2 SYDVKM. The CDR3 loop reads CASRVRGLVPNEQFF. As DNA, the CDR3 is TGTGCCAGCAGGGTCAGGGGGCTGGTCCCCAATGAGCAGTTCTTC. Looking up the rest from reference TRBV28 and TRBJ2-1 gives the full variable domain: DVKVTQSSRYLVKRTGEKVFLECVQDMDHENMFWYRQDPGLGLRLIYFSYDVKMKEKGDIPEGYSVSREKKERFSLILESASTNQTSMYLCASRVRGLVPNEQFFGPGTRLTVL.

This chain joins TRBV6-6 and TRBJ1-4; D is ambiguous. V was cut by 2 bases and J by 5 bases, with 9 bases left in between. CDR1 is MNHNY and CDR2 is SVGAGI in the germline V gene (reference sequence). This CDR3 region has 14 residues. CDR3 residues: CASSYPGPNEKLFF. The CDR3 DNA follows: TGTGCCAGCAGTTACCCCGGTCCCAATGAAAAACTGTTTTTT.

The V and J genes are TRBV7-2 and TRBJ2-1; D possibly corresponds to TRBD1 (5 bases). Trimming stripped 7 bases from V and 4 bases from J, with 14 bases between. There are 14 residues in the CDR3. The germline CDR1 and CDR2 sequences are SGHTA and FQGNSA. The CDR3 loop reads CASTLSAGYNEQFF. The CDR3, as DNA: TGTGCCAGCACCCTCTCCGCAGGGTACAATGAGCAGTTCTTC.

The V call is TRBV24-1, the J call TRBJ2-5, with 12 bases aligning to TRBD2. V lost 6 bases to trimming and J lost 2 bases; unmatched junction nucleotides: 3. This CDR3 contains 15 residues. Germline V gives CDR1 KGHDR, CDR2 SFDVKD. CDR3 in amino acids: CATSLAGGLQETQYF. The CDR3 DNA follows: TGTGCCACCAGTCTAGCGGGAGGGCTGCAAGAGACCCAGTACTTC.

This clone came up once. The CDR3 sequence: CASSLGGTQRETQYF. CDR3 nucleotides: TGTGCCAGCAGCTTGGGGGGTACCCAGCGGGAGACCCAGTACTTC. The genes are TRBV5-5 and TRBJ2-5, with a tentative D call TRBD2 (5 bases). Per germline, CDR1 SGHKS and CDR2 YYEKEE (reference sequence). Trimming took 0 bases from V and 5 from J, leaving 14 bases between them. This CDR3 has 15 residues.